The next 16 T cell receptor beta chains were all read from a single sample in a study of CD8+ T cells in alopecia areata. Extraction of RNA preceded its reverse transcription into cDNA, which served as the sequencing template. Measured with immunoSEQ multiplex PCR; TCRdb has only the in-frame clones, and not every one. Of 150,000 or so clones detected, around 50% appear once; the ten largest clones hold about a sixth. As for treatment: oral pan-JAK inhibitor, 5-10 mg twice daily. Sequences were derived from CD8+ T cells sorted from blood, sampled at week 4, from a patient treated with tofacitinib. These receptors were obtained from a human donor with alopecia areata.

The genes are TRBV6-5 and TRBJ2-5; D is unresolved. Trimming cost V 2 bases and J 7 bases, with 14 bases left between them. Germline V gene data show CDR1 as MNHEY and CDR2 as SVGAGI. The CDR3 sequence is 14 residues long. CDR3 sequence: CASSYKQTPGTQYF. The CDR3 DNA follows: TGTGCCAGCAGTTACAAGCAGACGCCGGGGACCCAGTACTTC.

The V call is TRBV7-9, the J call TRBJ2-3; D call uncertain. The CDR3 is made up of 12 amino acids. CDR1 and CDR2 (germline): SEHNR, FQNEAQ (reference sequence). V was shortened by 4 bases and J by 4 bases, with 6 bases between the two germline ends. The CDR3 sequence: CASSSGADTQYF. The CDR3 DNA reads TGTGCCAGCAGCTCCGGCGCAGATACGCAGTATTTT.

The CDR3 bases are TGCAGCGTTGTAGGACAGGTGGAAGAGACCCAGTACTTC. It translates to CSVVGQVEETQYF. The chain joins TRBV29-1 to TRBJ2-5, with TRBD1 matching over 7 bases. The CDR3 contains 13 residues. V gave up 4 bases and J gave up 3 bases; unmatched junction bases: 5. Per the germline V gene, CDR1 is SQVTM and CDR2 is ANQGSEA.

This chain joins TRBV27 and TRBJ1-1, with D possibly matching TRBD1 (6 bases). The CDR3 sequence is 14 residues long. CDR1 MNHEY and CDR2 SMNVEV come from the germline V gene (reference sequence). The V and J ends lost 3 bases and 1 base respectively, with 9 bases between them. CDR3 region: CASSLVRGNTEAFF. The CDR3 nucleotides are TGTGCCAGCAGTTTGGTCAGGGGGAACACTGAAGCTTTCTTT.

This chain uses TRBV29-1 with TRBJ2-1; the match to TRBD2 covers 7 bases. CDR1 and CDR2 (germline): SQVTM, ANQGSEA. Unmatched junction bases numbered 6, after V lost 6 bases and J lost 7 bases. The CDR3 totals 12 residues. CDR3 DNA sequence: TGCAGCGTCCAAGGCGGGGGAAATGAGCAGTTCTTC. Residues: CSVQGGGNEQFF.

The rearrangement uses TRBV27 and TRBJ2-1, with D tentatively TRBD1 or TRBD2 (5 bases each). Germline loops: CDR1 MNHEY, CDR2 SMNVEV (reference sequence). V was trimmed by 2 bases and J by 2 bases, leaving 10 bases between them. The CDR3 consists of 15 residues. The CDR3 sequence: CASSLAGTPYNEQFF. The CDR3, as DNA: TGTGCCAGCAGTTTAGCAGGGACCCCCTACAATGAGCAGTTCTTC.

The chain has TRBV4-2 and TRBJ2-1; no clear D. The CDR3 covers 14 residues. V lost 0 bases, J lost 5 bases, and 8 bases lay in between. Germline V CDR1 and CDR2: LGHNA, YNFKEQ. The DNA for the CDR3 is TGTGCCAGCAGCCAAGATGGCTATAACAATGAGCAGTTCTTC. The encoded protein is CASSQDGYNNEQFF.

This clone was recorded a few times. V gene TRBV27 combines with J gene TRBJ1-2; the D gene is possibly TRBD1 (6 bases). From germline, CDR1 is MNHEY and CDR2 SMNVEV (reference sequence). CDR3 size: 13 residues. Trimming stripped 4 bases from V and 4 bases from J, with 10 bases between. In DNA form, the CDR3 reads TGTGCCAGCAGTTCAACAGGGTTCTATGGCTACACCTTC. Translating gives CASSSTGFYGYTF.

The V call is TRBV27, the J call TRBJ2-7; D call uncertain. The V gene's germline CDR1 is MNHEY and CDR2 SMNVEV (reference sequence). The CDR3 totals 15 residues. Between the trimmed V and J ends, which lost 2 bases and 2 bases, there was a span of 13 bases. The chain's CDR3 is CASSLRAGETYEQYF. CDR3 sequence (DNA): TGTGCCAGCAGTTTACGGGCAGGCGAAACCTACGAGCAGTACTTC.

The chain is built from TRBV7-9 and TRBJ2-2, with D possibly called TRBD1 or TRBD2 (5 bases each). V was clipped by 7 bases and J by 6 bases, with 18 bases between them. The CDR3 is made up of 15 amino acids. Germline V gene sequence: CDR1 SEHNR, CDR2 FQNEAQ (reference sequence). CDR3 amino acids: CASTPEGLSPGELFF. In nucleotides, the CDR3 is TGTGCCAGCACCCCCGAGGGGCTTTCCCCCGGGGAGCTGTTTTTT.

CDR3: CSVDGGNTIYF. In DNA, the CDR3 is TGCAGCGTTGATGGTGGAAACACCATATATTTT. The gene calls are TRBV29-1 and TRBJ1-3, with D unresolved. Germline CDR1 SQVTM, CDR2 ANQGSEA. CDR3 length: 11 amino acids. With 3 bases removed from V and 3 bases from J, the gap between germline ends came to 3 bases.

V gene TRBV12-5 combines with J gene TRBJ2-3; TRBD2 aligns across 8 bases. Germline loops: CDR1 LGHNT, CDR2 FRNRAP. With 6 bases clipped from V and 4 bases from J, the junction kept 12 bases outside the gene matches. CDR3 length: 16 residues. The CDR3 DNA is TGTGCTAGTGGCCCCGGACTAGCAGTTCTCTCAGATACGCAGTATTTT. Encoded protein: CASGPGLAVLSDTQYF.

The V call is TRBV30, the J call TRBJ1-4; D remains unclear. There are 14 residues in the CDR3. V was cut by 2 bases and J by 0 bases, with 7 bases left in between. In germline, CDR1 is GTSNPN, CDR2 SVGIG (reference sequence). Written as DNA, the CDR3 is TGTGCCTGGAGTTTGGCAGCAACTAATGAAAAACTGTTTTTT. Translation: CAWSLAATNEKLFF.

This clone was observed once. The chain recombines TRBV27 with TRBJ2-1; 8 bases fit TRBD1. Looked up from germline, CDR1 is MNHEY and CDR2 is SMNVEV (reference sequence). With V trimmed by 6 bases and J by 8 bases, 3 bases remained unmatched. The CDR3 has 12 amino acids. The CDR3 sequence is CASSDRGHEQFF. The CDR3, as DNA: TGTGCCAGCAGCGACAGGGGTCATGAGCAGTTCTTC.

This clone occurred a few times. The CDR3, as DNA: TGTGCCATCGGAAGACAAGAGGCCAGATACTACGAGCAGTACTTC. It is translated as CAIGRQEARYYEQYF. The gene calls are TRBV10-3 and TRBJ2-7; D is unresolved. Trimming removed 8 bases from V and 3 bases from J, with 20 bases in between. Germline values: CDR1 ENHRY, CDR2 SYGVKD. The CDR3 is made up of 15 amino acids.

There are a few counts of this clone. The chain uses TRBV5-1 and TRBJ1-5; no clear D gene. The CDR3 totals 13 residues. Germline V gene data show CDR1 as SGHRS and CDR2 as YFSETQ. The V end was cut by 4 bases, the J end by 2 bases, with 7 bases between. The CDR3 nucleotides read TGCGCCAGCAGCGAGGACGGCAATCAGCCCCAGCATTTT. Residues: CASSEDGNQPQHF.